One TCR beta chain is described in this entry. Its antigen is not known. Germline CDR1 is DFQATT and CDR2 is SNEGSKA (reference sequence). CDR3 length: 14 residues. TCRdb reprocessed the 5' RACE reads; each CDR3 protein has one entry and no DNA is given. The repertoire table contains under 200,000 distinct CDR3 sequences. The sample originates from a study of T cells expressing NK-cell markers. The study, taken as a whole, reports: CD8+ T cells in a handful of donors included dominant NKG2C+ clonotypes at 1.0-7.0%.

The chain carries TRBV20-1 and TRBJ2-1; TCRdb reports TRBD1, a call that lacks DNA to check it against. Sequenced input: blood T cells: a sorted CD56 or NKG2C T cell subset, CD4+ or CD8+ T cells, or bulk PBMC T cells (not recorded which). This TCR was recovered from a woman between 18 and 69 years old in good health. CDR3 protein: CSAPNRGGANEQFF.